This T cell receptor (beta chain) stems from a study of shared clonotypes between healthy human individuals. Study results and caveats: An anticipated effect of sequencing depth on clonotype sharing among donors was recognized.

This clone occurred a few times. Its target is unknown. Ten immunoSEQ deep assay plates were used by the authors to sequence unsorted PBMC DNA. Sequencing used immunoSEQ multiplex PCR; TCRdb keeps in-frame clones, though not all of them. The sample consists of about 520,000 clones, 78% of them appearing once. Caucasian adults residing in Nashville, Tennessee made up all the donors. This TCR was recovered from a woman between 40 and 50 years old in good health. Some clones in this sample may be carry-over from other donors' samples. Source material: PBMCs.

The CDR3 DNA reads TGTGCCAGCACTCAAGAGGCCTTCTACGAGCAGTACTTC. This translates into CASTQEAFYEQYF. The J gene is TRBJ2-7, the V gene TRBV2; unclear D gene. Germline CDR1 is SNHLY and CDR2 is FYNNEI. CDR3 length: 13 amino acids. The V end lost 7 bases, the J end lost 3 bases, and 13 bases lay between the germline ends. Looking up the rest from reference TRBV2 and TRBJ2-7 gives the full variable domain: EPEVTQTPSHQVTQMGQEVILRCVPISNHLYFYWYRQILGQKVEFLVSFYNNEISEKSEIFDDQFSVERPDGSNFTLKIRSTKLEDSAMYFCASTQEAFYEQYFGPGTRLTVT.